This T cell receptor (beta chain) was sequenced for a study of regulatory T cells in long-lasting Graves disease. The time point: newly diagnosed GD, antithyroid drugs for less than 3 months. With RNA extracted from PBMCs as input, the TCR library was made. CDR3-region Arm-PCR and iRepertoire HTBI primers produced the TCR beta libraries. TCRdb re-analysed the multiplex PCR reads in MiXCR, keeping a single row per CDR3 protein. This table holds about 400,000 distinct CDR3 sequences, 15% to 20% found once. The germline CDR1 and CDR2 sequences are MNHNS and SASEGT. V was pared by 6 bases and J by 1 base, with 10 bases of the junction left unmatched. This CDR3 region has 16 residues. This sample also belongs to another study, concerning T cells in Graves' hyperthyroidism and ophthalmopathy.

The gene calls are TRBV6-1 and TRBJ1-1; TRBD1 matches 8 bases. The TCR was taken from a young woman with Graves disease. Source: peripheral blood mononuclear cells (PBMCs), taken at new diagnosis, from a patient treated with antithyroid drugs. The CDR3 loop is CASSPTQGAGNTEAFF. CDR3 coding DNA: TGTGCCAGCAGCCCGACTCAGGGGGCAGGGAACACTGAAGCTTTCTTT.